This T cell receptor (beta chain) emerged from a study of blood T cell repertoires in COVID-19. The table came from immunoSEQ multiplex PCR; TCRdb's copy has only in-frame clones and leaves some out. This table holds under 60,000 clones, 80% to 90% found once. Trimming at V came to 0 bases and at J to 6 bases, leaving 5 bases not matched to a gene. The CDR3 contains 15 residues. Germline values: CDR1 ENHRY, CDR2 SYGVKD. Sequenced sample: peripheral blood. The source of this sequence is a man in his fifties or sixties with acute or convalescent COVID-19. The V gene is TRBV10-3, the J gene TRBJ2-1, with 7 bases lining up with TRBD1. The CDR3 loop reads CAISESRTGLNEQFF. DNA of the CDR3: TGTGCCATCAGTGAGTCTAGGACAGGTCTCAATGAGCAGTTCTTC.